A selection of T cell receptor beta chains follows, all from one sample in a study of Graves' ophthalmopathy and Graves' hyperthyroidism. TCRdb re-derived calls from the multiplex PCR reads in MiXCR, one entry per CDR3 protein. The data hold under 200,000 distinct CDR3 sequences, with less than 45% observed a single time. Sequenced sample: peripheral blood. All receptors come from a woman between 40 and 50 years old with Graves' ophthalmopathy. Each CDR3 is given with its conserved first and last residue. The D gene is left open where the match is weak. Size is stated for part of the rows, as once, few or many counts, or as a class when the clone is expanded.

J,V,size,D,CDR3,DNA
TRBJ1-1,TRBV28,many,-,CGSSSREGWNTEAFF,TGTGGCAGCAGTTCCCGTGAAGGGTGGAACACTGAAGCTTTCTTT
TRBJ1-5,TRBV6-2/TRBV6-3,many,TRBD1,CASSYPSTGGDQPQHF,TGTGCCAGCAGTTACCCCTCCACAGGGGGTGATCAGCCCCAGCATTTT
TRBJ2-7,TRBV19,many,TRBD1,CASSSAGQGFYEQYF,TGTGCCAGTAGTTCGGCGGGACAGGGATTCTACGAGCAGTACTTC
TRBJ2-7,TRBV7-8,-,TRBD1,CASSLQGASEQYF,TGTGCCAGCAGCTTACAGGGGGCGTCCGAGCAGTACTTC
TRBJ2-7,TRBV5-8,many,-,CASSLGVRVLDEQYF,TGTGCCAGCAGCTTGGGGGTCAGGGTCCTGGACGAGCAGTACTTC
TRBJ1-5,TRBV20-1,many,-,CSAREQPYSNQPQHF,TGCAGTGCTAGAGAACAGCCCTATAGCAATCAGCCCCAGCATTTT
TRBJ1-5,TRBV6-9,-,TRBD1,CASSYKGTGFGNQPQHF,TGTGCCAGCAGTTATAAAGGGACAGGGTTTGGCAATCAGCCCCAGCATTTT
TRBJ2-7,TRBV11-2,-,TRBD1,CASSPRTGGNPYEQYF,TGTGCCAGCAGCCCCCGCACAGGGGGTAATCCCTACGAGCAGTACTTC
TRBJ2-2,TRBV19,many,-,CASSTNVAANTGELFF,TGTGCCAGTAGTACAAATGTAGCGGCGAACACCGGGGAGCTGTTTTTT
TRBJ1-6,TRBV6-5,once,TRBD1,CASSYGETGPNSPLHF,TGTGCCAGCAGTTACGGGGAGACAGGGCCTAATTCACCCCTCCACTTT
TRBJ2-5,TRBV15,once,-,CATSSAPGLEETQYF,TGTGCCACCAGCAGCGCCCCGGGACTCGAAGAGACCCAGTACTTC
TRBJ1-1,TRBV5-1,-,-,CASSLVDNTEAFF,TGCGCCAGCAGCTTGGTCGATAACACTGAAGCTTTCTTT
TRBJ2-2,TRBV20-1,many,-,CSARWTGELFF,TGCAGTGCTAGATGGACCGGGGAGCTGTTTTTT
TRBJ2-5,TRBV15,-,-,CATSRAQETQYF,TGTGCCACCAGCAGAGCTCAAGAGACCCAGTACTTC
TRBJ2-5,TRBV6-2/TRBV6-3,many,-,CASSYYTRPQETQYF,TGTGCCAGCAGTTACTATACTAGACCGCAAGAGACCCAGTACTTC
TRBJ1-5,TRBV29-1,once,-,CSVRKGTNQPQHF,TGCAGCGTACGAAAGGGTACCAATCAGCCCCAGCATTTT
TRBJ2-4,TRBV30,-,-,CAWSPIGRDIQYF,TGTGCCTGGAGTCCCATCGGACGGGACATTCAGTACTTC
TRBJ1-5,TRBV7-2,many,-,CASRTTGSGVPQHF,TGTGCCAGCAGGACAACAGGTTCCGGGGTGCCCCAGCATTTT
TRBJ1-6,TRBV7-2,many,-,CASSYGSSYNSPLHF,TGTGCCAGCAGCTACGGAAGCTCCTATAATTCACCCCTCCACTTT
TRBJ2-5,TRBV20-1,many,-,CSARDLRVGETQYF,TGCAGTGCTAGAGATCTAAGGGTTGGAGAGACCCAGTACTTC
TRBJ1-1,TRBV2,many,-,CASSWTLNTEAFF,TGTGCCAGCAGTTGGACCTTGAACACTGAAGCTTTCTTT
TRBJ1-1,TRBV24-1,-,-,CATSDGRDTEAFF,TGTGCCACCAGTGACGGTAGGGACACTGAAGCTTTCTTT
TRBJ1-1,TRBV6-1,-,-,CASLELINTEAFF,TGTGCCAGCCTGGAACTCATTAACACTGAAGCTTTCTTT
TRBJ2-7,TRBV12-3/TRBV12-4,-,-,CASSFKLATYEQYF,TGTGCCAGCAGTTTCAAACTCGCCACCTACGAGCAGTACTTC
TRBJ2-7,TRBV24-1,-,TRBD1,CATISQGSAYEQYF,TGTGCCACCATCTCACAGGGGAGCGCCTACGAGCAGTACTTC
TRBJ1-5,TRBV28,many,-,CASRPAGQAAGQPQHF,TGTGCCAGCAGGCCCGCAGGGCAGGCTGCGGGTCAGCCCCAGCATTTT
TRBJ2-7,TRBV6-1,once,TRBD2,CASSHKLAGFTYEQYF,TGTGCCAGCAGCCATAAACTAGCGGGATTTACCTACGAGCAGTACTTC
TRBJ1-2,TRBV28,-,-,CASSAPRGTQNGYTF,TGTGCCAGCAGCGCCCCACGCGGGACACAGAACGGCTACACCTTC
TRBJ1-2,TRBV20-1,many,TRBD1,CSASGQGAYGYTF,TGCAGTGCTAGTGGACAGGGGGCATATGGCTACACCTTC
TRBJ2-2,TRBV6-1,-,-,CASRPLDSPENTGELFF,TGTGCCAGCAGACCACTCGATAGTCCCGAGAACACCGGGGAGCTGTTTTTT
TRBJ1-5,TRBV11-2,-,-,CASSLDSPTHQPQHF,TGTGCCAGCAGCTTAGACAGCCCTACCCATCAGCCCCAGCATTTT
TRBJ2-7,TRBV12-3/TRBV12-4,many,TRBD2,CASTPGGNEQYF,TGTGCCAGCACCCCCGGGGGGAACGAGCAGTACTTC
TRBJ2-4,TRBV28,many,TRBD1,CASSPTGENIQYF,TGTGCCAGCAGCCCAACAGGGGAAAACATTCAGTACTTC
TRBJ2-7,TRBV5-1,-,TRBD2,CASSLRTSGGYEQYF,TGCGCCAGCAGCTTGCGGACTAGCGGAGGATACGAGCAGTACTTC
TRBJ2-5,TRBV15,-,-,CATSRGELTARETQYF,TGTGCCACCAGCAGGGGAGAACTGACAGCAAGGGAGACCCAGTACTTC
TRBJ1-1,TRBV12-5,many,-,CASGSRVGREGSMNTEAFF,TGTGCTAGTGGTTCGCGGGTGGGGAGGGAAGGTTCGATGAACACTGAAGCTTTCTTT
TRBJ1-3,TRBV12-3/TRBV12-4,many,-,CASRPSSGNTIYF,TGTGCCAGCAGACCTAGCTCTGGAAACACCATATATTTT
TRBJ2-7,TRBV28,-,-,CASSVRQPPNEQYF,TGTGCCAGCAGTGTGAGACAGCCTCCTAACGAGCAGTACTTC
TRBJ2-2,TRBV28,many,TRBD2,CATTSGGADTGELFF,TGTGCCACCACTAGCGGGGGGGCGGACACCGGGGAGCTGTTTTTT
TRBJ1-5,TRBV19,-,-,CASGQSLNQPQHF,TGTGCCAGTGGACAATCCCTCAATCAGCCCCAGCATTTT
TRBJ1-1,TRBV27,-,-,CASSLFLGGRAFF,TGTGCCAGCAGTTTATTCTTGGGGGGCCGTGCTTTCTTT
TRBJ1-5,TRBV19,many,-,CASRPQGEILQPQHF,TGTGCCAGTAGACCACAGGGAGAAATTCTTCAGCCCCAGCATTTT
TRBJ1-5,TRBV6-5,many,TRBD1,CASSSGQGGNQPQHF,TGTGCCAGCAGTTCGGGACAGGGAGGCAATCAGCCCCAGCATTTT
TRBJ1-1,TRBV7-2,many,-,CASSPPGLNTEAFF,TGTGCCAGCAGCCCCCCGGGACTCAACACTGAAGCTTTCTTT
TRBJ1-2,TRBV7-8,-,-,CASSLGTAANYGYTF,TGTGCCAGCAGCTTAGGGACGGCCGCTAACTATGGCTACACCTTC
TRBJ1-3,TRBV27,-,-,CASSAGRSGNTIYF,TGTGCCAGCAGTGCAGGGCGCTCTGGAAACACCATATATTTT
TRBJ2-5,TRBV11-2,-,-,CASSPEAETQYF,TGTGCCAGCAGCCCCGAGGCGGAGACCCAGTACTTC
TRBJ2-5,TRBV28,-,TRBD2,CASSLRDHLAGRVRETQYF,TGTGCCAGCAGTTTACGAGATCACCTAGCGGGAAGGGTCAGAGAGACCCAGTACTTC
TRBJ2-7,TRBV24-1,-,TRBD1,CATSDRQGNYEQYF,TGTGCCACCAGTGATCGACAGGGAAACTACGAGCAGTACTTC